This T cell receptor beta chain is from a study of blood T cell repertoires in COVID-19. Whole-study context: COVID-19 samples, acute and convalescent, were from the United States, Italy and Spain.

V shed 6 bases and J shed 2 bases, with 20 bases lying between them. The CDR3 is 16 residues long. Germline CDR1 and CDR2: SEHNR and FQNEAQ (reference sequence). Measured with immunoSEQ multiplex PCR; TCRdb has only the in-frame clones, and not every one. The sample lists roughly 100,000 clones, around nine tenths seen once, with about 2.9% in the top ten. This clone showed up just once. The chain combines TRBV7-9 with TRBJ2-7; D perhaps matches TRBD1 (6 bases). The TCR sequence derives from a man aged 45-60 years with active or convalescent COVID-19. Input material: peripheral blood. In DNA form, the CDR3 reads TGTGCCAGCAGACAACCGGCGGCAGGGGCAACCTACGAGCAGTACTTC. Protein: CASRQPAAGATYEQYF.